This entry is about one T cell receptor (beta chain). The protocol was immunoSEQ multiplex PCR, while the TCRdb copy is restricted to in-frame clones and leaves out a portion. The sample has about 85,000 clones, 85% seen once. The data derive from a study of T cell responses to AZD1222 COVID-19 vaccine. V was pared by 1 base and J by 2 bases, with 8 bases between. The CDR3 has 14 residues. Germline V gene data show CDR1 as SGHTA and CDR2 as FQGNSA. This receptor was obtained from an adult who received the AZD1222 COVID-19 vaccine. The V and J genes are TRBV7-2 and TRBJ1-1; D remains ambiguous. Sample: peripheral blood, taken 28 days after the second AZD1222 dose. CDR3 region: CASSLGTANTEAFF. CDR3 nucleotides: TGTGCCAGCAGCTTAGGAACAGCAAACACTGAAGCTTTCTTT.